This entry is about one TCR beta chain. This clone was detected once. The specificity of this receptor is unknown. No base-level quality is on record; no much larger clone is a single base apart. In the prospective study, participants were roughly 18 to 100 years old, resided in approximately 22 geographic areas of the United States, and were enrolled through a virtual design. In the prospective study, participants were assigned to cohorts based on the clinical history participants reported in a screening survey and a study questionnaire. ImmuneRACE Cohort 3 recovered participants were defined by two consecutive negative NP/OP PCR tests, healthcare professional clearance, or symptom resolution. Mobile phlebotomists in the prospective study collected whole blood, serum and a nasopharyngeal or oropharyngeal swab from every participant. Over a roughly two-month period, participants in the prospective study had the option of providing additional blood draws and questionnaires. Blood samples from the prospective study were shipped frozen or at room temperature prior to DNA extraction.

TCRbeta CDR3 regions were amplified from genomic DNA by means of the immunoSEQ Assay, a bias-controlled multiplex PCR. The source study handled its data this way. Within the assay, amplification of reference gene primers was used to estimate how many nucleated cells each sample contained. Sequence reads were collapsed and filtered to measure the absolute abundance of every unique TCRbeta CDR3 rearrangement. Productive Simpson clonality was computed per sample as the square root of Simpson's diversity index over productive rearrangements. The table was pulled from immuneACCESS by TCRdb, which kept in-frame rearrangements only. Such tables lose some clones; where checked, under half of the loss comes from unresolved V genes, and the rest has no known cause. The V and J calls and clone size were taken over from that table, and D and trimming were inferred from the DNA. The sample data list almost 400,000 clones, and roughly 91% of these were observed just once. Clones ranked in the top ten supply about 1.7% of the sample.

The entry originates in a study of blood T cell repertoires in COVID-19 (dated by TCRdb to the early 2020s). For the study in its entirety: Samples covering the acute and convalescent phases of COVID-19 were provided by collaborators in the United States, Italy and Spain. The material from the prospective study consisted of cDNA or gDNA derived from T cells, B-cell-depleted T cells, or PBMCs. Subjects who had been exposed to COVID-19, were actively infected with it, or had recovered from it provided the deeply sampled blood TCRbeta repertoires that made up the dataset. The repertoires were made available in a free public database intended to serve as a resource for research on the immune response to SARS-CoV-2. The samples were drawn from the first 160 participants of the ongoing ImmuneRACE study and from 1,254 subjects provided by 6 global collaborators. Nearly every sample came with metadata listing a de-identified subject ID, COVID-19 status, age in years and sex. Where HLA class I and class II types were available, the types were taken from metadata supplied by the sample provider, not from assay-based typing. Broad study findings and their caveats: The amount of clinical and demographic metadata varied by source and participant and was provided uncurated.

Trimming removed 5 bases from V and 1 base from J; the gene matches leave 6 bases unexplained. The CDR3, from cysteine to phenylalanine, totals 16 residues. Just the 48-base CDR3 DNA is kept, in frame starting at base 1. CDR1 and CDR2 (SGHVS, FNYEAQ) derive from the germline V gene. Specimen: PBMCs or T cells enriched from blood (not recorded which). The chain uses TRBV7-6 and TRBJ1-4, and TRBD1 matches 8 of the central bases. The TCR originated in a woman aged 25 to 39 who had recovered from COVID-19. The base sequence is TGTGCCAGCAGCCCTCGGACAGGGCTAACTAATGAAAAACTGTTTTTT. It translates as CASSPRTGLTNEKLFF.